This is a list of T cell receptor beta chains from one sample in a study of T-cell reconstitution after alpha-beta-depleted transplantation in children. A single record per CDR3 protein comes from TCRdb applying MiXCR to the PCR reads. The sample has hundreds of thousands of distinct CDR3 sequences, under 15% seen once. The sequenced sample was PBMCs, obtained before TCRalphabeta/CD19-depleted stem cell transplant. Receptors were obtained from a girl aged 2-10 years with congenital amegakaryocytic thrombocytopenia, due to receive a stem cell transplant. The CDR3 runs from the conserved cysteine through the conserved F or W. Each record gives: V gene, clone size, D gene, J gene, CDR3 DNA, CDR3 protein. The D gene is left open where the match is weak. Part of the rows lack a size; the others show once, few, many or a class for expanded clones.

TRBV5-6	few	NA	TRBJ2-1	TGTGCCAGCAGCTTGGAATGGAAAAGCTCCTACAATGAGCAGTTCTTC	CASSLEWKSSYNEQFF
TRBV24-1	NA	TRBD2	TRBJ2-7	TGTGCCACCAGTGATTCCCACGGGGGGAGCTCCTACGAGCAGTACTTC	CATSDSHGGSSYEQYF
TRBV30	few	NA	TRBJ1-2	TGTGCCTGGAGGGCAGTCTTAGGGAACTATGGCTACACCTTC	CAWRAVLGNYGYTF
TRBV10-3	many	TRBD2	TRBJ2-1	TGTGCCATCAGTGAGTCTGGCGGGAGTGGGGATGAGCAGTTCTTC	CAISESGGSGDEQFF
TRBV5-1	NA	TRBD2	TRBJ2-3	TGCGCCAGCAGGCAGATAGCGGGAGGGCCCACAGATACGCAGTATTTT	CASRQIAGGPTDTQYF
TRBV12-3/TRBV12-4	many	NA	TRBJ2-7	TGTGCCAGCTGTGTCTCCTCCTACGAGCAGTACTTC	CASCVSSYEQYF
TRBV10-3	few	NA	TRBJ1-5	TGTGCCATCAGTGAGTCGATACAGAGCAATCAGCCCCAGCATTTT	CAISESIQSNQPQHF
TRBV5-8	NA	NA	TRBJ1-6	TGTGCCAGCAGCTTGGTGGACAGTAATTCACCCCTCCACTTT	CASSLVDSNSPLHF
TRBV2	NA	TRBD1	TRBJ2-3	TGTGCCGGCCGGGACAGGGAGGCAGATACGCAGTATTTT	CAGRDREADTQYF
TRBV20-1	many	NA	TRBJ1-2	TGCAGTGCTAGGGAACCCAATCGGGACACATCCTATGGCTACACCTTC	CSAREPNRDTSYGYTF
TRBV10-3	NA	NA	TRBJ1-1	TGTGCCATACAACCCATACAGGGTCGGACTGAAGCTTTCTTT	CAIQPIQGRTEAFF
TRBV10-3	many	TRBD1	TRBJ2-7	TGTGCCATCACCTCTCAGAGGGACAGCCAGAAGGAGCAGTACTTC	CAITSQRDSQKEQYF
TRBV20-1	many	NA	TRBJ2-5	TGCAGTAGTCCCCATCCCCGGACGGAGACCCAGTACTTC	CSSPHPRTETQYF
TRBV6-2/TRBV6-3	NA	NA	TRBJ2-7	TGTGCCAGCAGCTCGGAGTTCCTCATTCACGAGCAGTACTTC	CASSSEFLIHEQYF
TRBV5-1	many	TRBD1	TRBJ1-5	TGCGCCAGCAGCCAGGGGGCAGATCAGCCCCAGCATTTT	CASSQGADQPQHF
TRBV3-1	few	TRBD2	TRBJ2-1	TGTGCCAGCAGCTGGATTAGCGGGAGCTCCTACAATGAGCAGTTCTTC	CASSWISGSSYNEQFF
TRBV5-8	many	TRBD1	TRBJ2-7	TGTGCCAGCAGCTTGGTCGGGACAGGGACCTACGAGCAGTACTTC	CASSLVGTGTYEQYF
TRBV20-1	many	NA	TRBJ2-7	TGCAGTGCTGTGTTCATATCAAACGAGCAGTACTTC	CSAVFISNEQYF
TRBV3-1	NA	TRBD2	TRBJ2-7	TGTGCCAGCAGCCAAGGGAGGACTAGCGCCTACTACGAGCAGTACTTC	CASSQGRTSAYYEQYF
TRBV7-9	many	NA	TRBJ2-7	TGTGCCAGCAGCTTAGGAGGCATCTACGAGCAGTACTTC	CASSLGGIYEQYF
TRBV5-1	many	NA	TRBJ1-6	TGCGCCAGCAGCTTGGAAACCTCGAATTCACCCCTCCACTTT	CASSLETSNSPLHF
TRBV7-2	NA	NA	TRBJ2-2	TGTGCCAGCAGCTTAATGGGGTTACGTGATTTTACCGGGGAGCTGTTTTTT	CASSLMGLRDFTGELFF
TRBV27	few	TRBD2	TRBJ2-7	TGTGCCAGCAGTCTCGTGGGACTAGCCTACGAGCAGTACTTC	CASSLVGLAYEQYF
TRBV7-9	few	TRBD2	TRBJ2-7	TGTGCCAGCAGCACAACTAGCGCATCCTACGAGCAGTACTTC	CASSTTSASYEQYF
TRBV20-1	many	NA	TRBJ1-2	TGCAGTGCTAGATTCGGTGGCTACACCTTC	CSARFGGYTF
TRBV20-1	NA	TRBD2	TRBJ2-4	TGCAGTGCTAGAGCAAGACTAGCGGGAGTCGGCATTCAGTACTTC	CSARARLAGVGIQYF
TRBV7-8	few	TRBD2	TRBJ2-1	TGTGCCAGCAGCTTAGTCGTGGTAGCGGGAGGGAATGAGCAGTTCTTC	CASSLVVVAGGNEQFF
TRBV12-3/TRBV12-4	many	NA	TRBJ2-1	TGTGCCAGCAGTTTGAGGAGGGCCTCGTTCAATGAGCAGTTCTTC	CASSLRRASFNEQFF
TRBV28	many	TRBD1	TRBJ2-7	TGTGCCAGCTTCTCCGGGACAGGGGCCTACGAGCAGTACTTC	CASFSGTGAYEQYF
TRBV29-1	few	TRBD2	TRBJ2-3	TGCAGCGTTGAAGGGGGGACTAGCAGCACAGATACGCAGTATTTT	CSVEGGTSSTDTQYF
TRBV9	many	TRBD2	TRBJ2-2	TGTGCCAGCAGGACCCTAGCGGGAGGGTCCGGGGAGCTGTTTTTT	CASRTLAGGSGELFF
TRBV5-1	many	TRBD1	TRBJ1-6	TGCGCCAGCAGCTCCGGACAGGCGGGTAATTCACCCCTCCACTTT	CASSSGQAGNSPLHF
TRBV29-1	NA	NA	TRBJ2-1	TGCAGCGTTGTAGGGGCTCCCGTGTCCTACAATGAGCAGTTCTTC	CSVVGAPVSYNEQFF
TRBV29-1	few	NA	TRBJ2-1	TGCAGCGTGCGACAGGTGGACTACAATGAGCAGTTCTTC	CSVRQVDYNEQFF
TRBV7-2	many	TRBD2	TRBJ2-1	TGTGCCAGCAGCTTAGTAAGCGGGAACTACAATGAGCAGTTCTTC	CASSLVSGNYNEQFF
TRBV7-9	NA	TRBD2	TRBJ2-7	TGTGCCAGCAGCTCTGGGACTAGCGGGAGTGGATACGAGCAGTACTTC	CASSSGTSGSGYEQYF
TRBV29-1	NA	TRBD1	TRBJ2-2	TGCAGCGTCCGACAGGGGGCGAACACCGGGGAGCTGTTTTTT	CSVRQGANTGELFF
TRBV2	NA	TRBD1	TRBJ1-6	TGTGCCAGCAGTGTGGAAGGACAGGGGGGTTCACCCCTCCACTTT	CASSVEGQGGSPLHF
TRBV28	many	TRBD2	TRBJ2-7	TGTGCCAGCACCGCTAGCGGGAGGTTGTACGAGCAGTACTTC	CASTASGRLYEQYF
TRBV20-1	NA	NA	TRBJ2-7	TGCAGTGTACAGTTTGTGAGGGAAGAGCAGTACTTC	CSVQFVREEQYF
TRBV19	few	NA	TRBJ1-1	TGTGCCAGTAGTATTGGGGGGGTCGTCAACACTGAAGCTTTCTTT	CASSIGGVVNTEAFF
TRBV7-8	few	TRBD2	TRBJ2-1	TGTGCCAGCAGCCAACCTAGACTAGCGCTCTACAATGAGCAGTTCTTC	CASSQPRLALYNEQFF
TRBV20-1	NA	NA	TRBJ1-1	TGCAGTGCTAGTCGGTTAACTGAAGCTTTCTTT	CSASRLTEAFF
TRBV12-3/TRBV12-4	many	NA	TRBJ2-3	TGTGCCAGCAGTTTTAGTCAGGGGCCCCGAGATACGCAGTATTTT	CASSFSQGPRDTQYF
TRBV7-2	many	NA	TRBJ1-4	TGTGCCAGCAGCTTAACGAAACAGGAGGAAAAACTGTTTTTT	CASSLTKQEEKLFF
TRBV11-1	NA	TRBD2	TRBJ2-1	TGTGCCAGCAGCTTACCCTTGGCTAGCGGGAGGAACTACAATGAGCAGTTCTTC	CASSLPLASGRNYNEQFF
TRBV10-3	few	TRBD2	TRBJ2-1	TGTGCCATCAGTGAGTCCCTAGTGGCGGGAGAGGGCGATGAGCAGTTCTTC	CAISESLVAGEGDEQFF
TRBV3-1	many	NA	TRBJ2-1	TGTGCCAGCAGCCAAGAGGTACCTCCGGATAGTGAGCAGTTCTTC	CASSQEVPPDSEQFF
TRBV10-3	few	NA	TRBJ2-3	TGTGCCATCAGTGAGAATCCCGGGGAGGCAGATACGCAGTATTTT	CAISENPGEADTQYF
TRBV20-1	NA	TRBD2	TRBJ2-7	TGCAGTGCTAGTGGGCCCGTAGCGGGAGAATTATGGCAGTACTTC	CSASGPVAGELWQYF
TRBV29-1	many	TRBD1	TRBJ1-2	TGCAGCGTCCTGAAGACAGGGAATGGCTACACCTTC	CSVLKTGNGYTF
TRBV7-2	NA	TRBD2	TRBJ2-1	TGTGCCAGCAGCGGCACGGGACTAGCGGGAGCCTACAATGAGCAGTTCTTC	CASSGTGLAGAYNEQFF
TRBV20-1	many	TRBD2	TRBJ2-1	TGCAGTGCTAGAGTGCCTAGCGGACCTTACAATGAGCAGTTCTTC	CSARVPSGPYNEQFF
TRBV20-1	many	NA	TRBJ2-1	TGCAGTGCTCATCGATCGTCCAATGAGCAGTTCTTC	CSAHRSSNEQFF